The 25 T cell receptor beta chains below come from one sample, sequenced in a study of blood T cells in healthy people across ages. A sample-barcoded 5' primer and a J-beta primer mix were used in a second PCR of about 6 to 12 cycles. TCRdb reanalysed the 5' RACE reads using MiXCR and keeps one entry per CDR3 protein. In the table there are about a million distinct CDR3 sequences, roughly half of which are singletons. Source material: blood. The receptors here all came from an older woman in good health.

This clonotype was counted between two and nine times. CDR3 nucleotide sequence: TGCAGCGTCACCGGGACAGGGGACCCCTACGAGCAGTACTTC. It yields the protein CSVTGTGDPYEQYF. The chain uses TRBV29-1 and TRBJ2-4; 10 bases map to TRBD1. Gene TRBJ2-7 matches the end of the DNA better, so the J call may be wrong. The germline CDR1 and CDR2 sequences are SQVTM and ANQGSEA. The CDR3 has 14 residues.

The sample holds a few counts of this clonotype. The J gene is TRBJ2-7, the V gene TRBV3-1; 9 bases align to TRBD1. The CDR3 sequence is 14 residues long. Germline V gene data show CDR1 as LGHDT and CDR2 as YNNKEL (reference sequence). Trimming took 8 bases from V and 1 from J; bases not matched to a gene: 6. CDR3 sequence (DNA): TGTGCCAGCGGGGCGGACAGGGGTTCCTACGAGCAGTACTTC. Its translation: CASGADRGSYEQYF.

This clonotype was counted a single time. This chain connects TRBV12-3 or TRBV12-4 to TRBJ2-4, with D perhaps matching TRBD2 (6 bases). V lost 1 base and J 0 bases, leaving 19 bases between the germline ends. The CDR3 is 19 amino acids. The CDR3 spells CASSLERANLLVAKNIQYF. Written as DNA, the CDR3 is TGTGCCAGCAGTTTAGAGCGGGCCAATCTCTTGGTAGCCAAAAACATTCAGTACTTC.

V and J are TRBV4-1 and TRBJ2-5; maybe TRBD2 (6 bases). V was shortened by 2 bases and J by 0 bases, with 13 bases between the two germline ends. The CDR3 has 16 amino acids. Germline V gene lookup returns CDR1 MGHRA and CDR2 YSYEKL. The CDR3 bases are TGCGCCAGCAGCCAACCGGGACTCGCGAACCAAGAGACCCAGTACTTC. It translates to CASSQPGLANQETQYF.

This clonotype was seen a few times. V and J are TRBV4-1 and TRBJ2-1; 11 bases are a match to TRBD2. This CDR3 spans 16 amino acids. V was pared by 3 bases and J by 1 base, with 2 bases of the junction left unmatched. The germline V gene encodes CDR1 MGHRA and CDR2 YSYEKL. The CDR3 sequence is CASSQGTSGSYNEQFF. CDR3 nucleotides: TGCGCCAGCAGCCAGGGGACTAGCGGTTCCTACAATGAGCAGTTCTTC.

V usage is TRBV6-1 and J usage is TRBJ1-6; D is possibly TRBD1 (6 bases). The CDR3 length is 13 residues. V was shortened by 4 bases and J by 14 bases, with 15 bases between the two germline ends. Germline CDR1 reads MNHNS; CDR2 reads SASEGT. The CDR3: CASSAGRTDALHF. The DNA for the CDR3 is TGTGCCAGCAGTGCGGGCAGGACAGACGCCCTCCACTTT.

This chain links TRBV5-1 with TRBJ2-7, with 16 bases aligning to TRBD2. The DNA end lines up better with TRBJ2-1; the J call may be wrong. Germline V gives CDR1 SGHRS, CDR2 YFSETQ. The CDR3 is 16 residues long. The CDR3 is CASSLEGLAGGGEQFF. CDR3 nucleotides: TGCGCCAGCAGCTTGGAGGGACTAGCGGGAGGGGGTGAGCAGTTCTTC.

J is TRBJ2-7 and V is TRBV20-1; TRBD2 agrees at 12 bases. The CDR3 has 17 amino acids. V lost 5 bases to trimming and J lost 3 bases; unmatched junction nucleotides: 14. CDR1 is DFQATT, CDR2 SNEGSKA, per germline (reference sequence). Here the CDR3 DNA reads TGCAGTGCTCCCCCACGTGAGACTAGCGGGAGTGTCTACGAGCAGTACTTC. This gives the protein CSAPPRETSGSVYEQYF.

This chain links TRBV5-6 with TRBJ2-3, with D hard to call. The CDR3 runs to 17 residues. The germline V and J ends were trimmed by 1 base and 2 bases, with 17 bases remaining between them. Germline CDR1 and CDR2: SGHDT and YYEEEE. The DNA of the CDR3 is TGTGCCAGCAGCTTGCTCGCGCGAGGATGGGTCACAGATACGCAGTATTTT. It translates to CASSLLARGWVTDTQYF.

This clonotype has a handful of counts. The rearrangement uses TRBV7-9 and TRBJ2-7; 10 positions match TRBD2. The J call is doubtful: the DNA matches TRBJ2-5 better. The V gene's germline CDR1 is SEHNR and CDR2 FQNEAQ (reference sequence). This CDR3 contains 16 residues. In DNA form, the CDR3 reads TGTGCCAGCAGCTTATCCGGACTAGCGGTGGGAGAGACCCAGTACTTC. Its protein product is CASSLSGLAVGETQYF.

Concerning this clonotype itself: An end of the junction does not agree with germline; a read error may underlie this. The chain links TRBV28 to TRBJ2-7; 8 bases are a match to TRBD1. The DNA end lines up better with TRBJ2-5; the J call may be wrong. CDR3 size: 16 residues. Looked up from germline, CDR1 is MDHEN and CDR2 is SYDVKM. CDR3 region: CTSSAPSGGQGETQYF. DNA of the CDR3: TGTACCAGCAGTGCCCCCTCAGGGGGCCAAGGGGAGACCCAGTACTTC.

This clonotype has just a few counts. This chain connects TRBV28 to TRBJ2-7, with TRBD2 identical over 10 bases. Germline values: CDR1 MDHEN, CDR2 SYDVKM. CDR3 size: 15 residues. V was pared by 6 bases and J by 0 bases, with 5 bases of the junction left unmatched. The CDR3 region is CASRLAGGNSYEQYF. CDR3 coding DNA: TGTGCCAGCAGATTAGCGGGAGGTAACTCCTACGAGCAGTACTTC.

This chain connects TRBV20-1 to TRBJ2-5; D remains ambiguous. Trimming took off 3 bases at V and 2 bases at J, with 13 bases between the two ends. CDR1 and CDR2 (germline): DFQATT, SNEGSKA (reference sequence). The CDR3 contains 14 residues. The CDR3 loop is CSASLGTIQETQYF. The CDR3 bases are TGCAGTGCTAGCCTCGGAACAATTCAAGAGACCCAGTACTTC.

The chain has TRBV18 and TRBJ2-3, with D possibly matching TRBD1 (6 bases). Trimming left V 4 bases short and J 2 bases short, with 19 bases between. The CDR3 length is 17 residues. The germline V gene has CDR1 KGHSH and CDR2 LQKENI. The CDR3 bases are TGTGCCAGCTCACAACGGGACACCGATGTACCCACAGATACGCAGTATTTT. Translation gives CASSQRDTDVPTDTQYF.

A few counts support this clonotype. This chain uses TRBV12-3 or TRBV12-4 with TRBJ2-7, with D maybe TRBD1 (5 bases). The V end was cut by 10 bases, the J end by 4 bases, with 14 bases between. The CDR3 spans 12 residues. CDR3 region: CATGAGFYEQYF. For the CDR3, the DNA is TGTGCCACTGGGGCAGGGTTTTACGAGCAGTACTTC.

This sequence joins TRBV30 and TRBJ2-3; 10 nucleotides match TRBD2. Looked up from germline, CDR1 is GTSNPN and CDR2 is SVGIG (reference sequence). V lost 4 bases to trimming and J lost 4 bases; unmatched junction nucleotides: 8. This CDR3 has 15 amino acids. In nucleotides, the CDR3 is TGTGCCTGGACTGCAGCGGGAGGGCCCGCAGATACGCAGTATTTT. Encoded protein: CAWTAAGGPADTQYF.

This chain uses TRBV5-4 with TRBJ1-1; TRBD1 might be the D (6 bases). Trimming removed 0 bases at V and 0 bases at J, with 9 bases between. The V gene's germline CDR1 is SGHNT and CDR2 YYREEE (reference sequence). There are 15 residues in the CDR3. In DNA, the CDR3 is TGTGCCAGCAGCTTGGGACAGGAGATGAACACTGAAGCTTTCTTT. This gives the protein CASSLGQEMNTEAFF.

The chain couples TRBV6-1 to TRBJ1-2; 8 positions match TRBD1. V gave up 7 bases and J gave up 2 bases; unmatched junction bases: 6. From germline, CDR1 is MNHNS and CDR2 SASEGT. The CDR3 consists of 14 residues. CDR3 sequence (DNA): TGTGCCAGCAAACGACAGGGGAACAACTATGGCTACACCTTC. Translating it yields CASKRQGNNYGYTF.

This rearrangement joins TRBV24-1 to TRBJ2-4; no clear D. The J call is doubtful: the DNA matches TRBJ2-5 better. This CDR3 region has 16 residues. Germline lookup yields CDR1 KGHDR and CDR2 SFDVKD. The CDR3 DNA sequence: TGTGCCACCAGTGATTCCGGACGGGCCCCAATGGAGACCCAGTACTTC. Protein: CATSDSGRAPMETQYF.

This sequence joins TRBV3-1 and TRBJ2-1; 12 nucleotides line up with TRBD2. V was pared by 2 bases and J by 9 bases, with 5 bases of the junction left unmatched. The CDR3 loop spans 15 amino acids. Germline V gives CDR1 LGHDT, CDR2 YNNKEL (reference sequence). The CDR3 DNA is TGTGCCAGCAGCCAATTACTAGCGGGAGGAAGTGAGCAGTTCTTC. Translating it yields CASSQLLAGGSEQFF.

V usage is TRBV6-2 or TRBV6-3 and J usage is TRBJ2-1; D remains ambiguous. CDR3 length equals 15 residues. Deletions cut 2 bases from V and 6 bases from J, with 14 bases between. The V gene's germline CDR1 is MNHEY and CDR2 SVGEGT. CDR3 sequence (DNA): TGTGCCAGCAGTTACGTGACTCTTAGCTCCAATGAGCAGTTCTTC. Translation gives CASSYVTLSSNEQFF.

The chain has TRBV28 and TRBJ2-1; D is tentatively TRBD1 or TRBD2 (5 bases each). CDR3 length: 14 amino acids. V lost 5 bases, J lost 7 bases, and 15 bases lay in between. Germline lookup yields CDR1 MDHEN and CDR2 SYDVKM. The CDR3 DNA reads TGTGCCAGCAGTGCCCGAAGAGGGGTAAATGAGCAGTTCTTC. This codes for CASSARRGVNEQFF.

The CDR3 loop is CASTSLGRGYTF. The CDR3 nucleotides read TGTGCCAGCACCTCGTTAGGGAGGGGCTACACCTTC. The chain is built from TRBV6-5 and TRBJ1-2; D gene unclear. Germline loops: CDR1 MNHEY, CDR2 SVGAGI. V was trimmed by 7 bases and J by 8 bases, leaving 14 bases between them. The CDR3 extends over 12 amino acids.

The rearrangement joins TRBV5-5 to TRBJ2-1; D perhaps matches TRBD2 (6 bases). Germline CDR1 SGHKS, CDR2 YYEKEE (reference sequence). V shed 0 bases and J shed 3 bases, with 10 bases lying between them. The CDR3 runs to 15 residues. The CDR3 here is CASSLGRESYNEQFF. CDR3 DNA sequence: TGTGCCAGCAGCTTGGGACGGGAGAGCTACAATGAGCAGTTCTTC.

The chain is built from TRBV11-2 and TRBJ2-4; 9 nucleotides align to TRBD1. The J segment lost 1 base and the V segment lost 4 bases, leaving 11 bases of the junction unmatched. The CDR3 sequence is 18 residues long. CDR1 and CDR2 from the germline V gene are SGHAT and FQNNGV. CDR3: CASSSVGQGVGAKNIQYF. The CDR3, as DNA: TGTGCCAGCAGCTCCGTGGGACAGGGAGTGGGGGCCAAAAACATTCAGTACTTC. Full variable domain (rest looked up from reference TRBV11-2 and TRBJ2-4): EAGVAQSPRYKIIEKRQSVAFWCNPISGHATLYWYQQILGQGPKLLIQFQNNGVVDDSQLPKDRFSAERLKGVDSTLKIQPAKLEDSAVYLCASSSVGQGVGAKNIQYFGAGTRLSVL.